This TCR beta chain came from a study of blood T cell repertoires in COVID-19. Study overall: In each case, the material was cDNA or gDNA derived from T cells, B-cell-depleted T cells, or PBMCs.

In the study's own analysis: It was from reference gene primer amplification that nucleated cell counts were estimated. The table came from immunoSEQ multiplex PCR; TCRdb's copy has only in-frame clones and leaves some out. V and J calls and clone size are given by that table; D and trimming were obtained from the DNA. This table holds about 15,000 clones, around 82% found once. The CDR3 length is 16 residues. Trimming shortened V by 1 base and J by 0 bases, and 10 bases separated the two germline ends. CDR1 SGHTA and CDR2 FQGNSA come from the germline V gene. The sequence came from a human donor in a cohort sampled during active COVID-19. The rearrangement joins TRBV7-2 to TRBJ2-1; D not certain. Specimen: peripheral blood. The CDR3 coding sequence is TGTGCCAGCAGCTTAGGCCCGCTGAGCTCCTACAATGAGCAGTTCTTC. This sequence encodes CASSLGPLSSYNEQFF.